This is a list of T cell receptor beta chains from one sample in a study of CD8+ T cells in alopecia areata. The data were produced by immunoSEQ multiplex PCR, yet TCRdb's version contains in-frame clones alone and is incomplete. The profile shows under 300,000 clones, around three fifths of them singletons. This specimen consisted of CD4+ T cells sorted from blood, obtained around week 53, from a patient treated with tofacitinib. These receptor sequences come from a human donor with alopecia areata. Both conserved end residues are part of each CDR3. The order of the fields is clone size, J gene, V gene, D gene, CDR3 DNA, CDR3 protein. D genes are given only for firm matches. Part of the rows lack a size; the others show once, few, many or a class for expanded clones.

>few|TRBJ2-5|TRBV15|-
TGTGCCAGCAGGGATGGGGGGCCCCGCCAAGAGACCCAGTACTTC
CASRDGGPRQETQYF
>few|TRBJ1-4|TRBV14|TRBD1
TGTGCCAGCAGCGCCCGACAGGGGGTCGGTGAAAAACTGTTTTTT
CASSARQGVGEKLFF
>few|TRBJ1-3|TRBV6-5|-
TGTGCCAGCAGTGGGACATCTGGAAACACCATATATTTT
CASSGTSGNTIYF
>few|TRBJ2-2|TRBV30|-
TGTGCCTGGTTCGACAGCCCGAACACCGGGGAGCTGTTTTTT
CAWFDSPNTGELFF
>-|TRBJ2-2|TRBV9|TRBD1
TGTGCCAGCAGCTCACGACAGGGCGGCACCGGGGAGCTGTTTTTT
CASSSRQGGTGELFF
>few|TRBJ1-2|TRBV19|-
TGTGCCAGTAACGCCGGGACACACTATGGCTACACCTTC
CASNAGTHYGYTF
>-|TRBJ2-2|TRBV5-1|-
TGCGCCAGCAGCAAGGACGGGAACACCGGGGAGCTGTTTTTT
CASSKDGNTGELFF
>once|TRBJ1-5|TRBV15|-
TGTGCCACCAGCAGGTATTTAGATAGCAATCAGCCCCAGCATTTT
CATSRYLDSNQPQHF
>-|TRBJ2-7|TRBV4-3|TRBD2
TGCGCCAGCAGCCAACAGGGACTAGCGGGCTACGAGCAGTACTTC
CASSQQGLAGYEQYF
>-|TRBJ2-4|TRBV19|-
TGTGCCGCGGGTTTACGGGAAAACATTCAGTACTTC
CAAGLRENIQYF
>-|TRBJ1-4|TRBV29-1|TRBD1
TGCAGCGTTGCGGCGACAGGGGCTGAAAAACTGTTTTTT
CSVAATGAEKLFF
>few|TRBJ2-5|TRBV21-1|-
TGTGCCAGCCAAGCCCCAACGTTGGGGGAGACCCAGTACTTC
CASQAPTLGETQYF
>-|TRBJ2-6|TRBV6-5|-
TGTGCCAGCAGTGCTCTGGGGGAGACTCCGACTTTC
CASSALGETPTF
>once|TRBJ1-2|TRBV30|TRBD1
TGTGCCTGGAGTGCAGGGGGCGGTGGCTACACCTTC
CAWSAGGGGYTF
>-|TRBJ1-6|TRBV6-5|-
TGTGCCAGCAGTTACTCCGAGTCCGGGAATTCACCCCTCCACTTT
CASSYSESGNSPLHF
>-|TRBJ2-2|TRBV10-3|-
TGTGCCATCACAGGCAACCGCCAGAACACCGGGGAGCTGTTTTTT
CAITGNRQNTGELFF
>-|TRBJ1-6|TRBV9|TRBD1
TGTGCCAGCAGCCTCCGCGAGGGACAGGGGGGTGCTAATTCACCCCTCCACTTT
CASSLREGQGGANSPLHF
>-|TRBJ2-1|TRBV9|-
TGTGCCAGCAGCGTAGTCCAGGGGACCCCCAATGAGCAGTTCTTC
CASSVVQGTPNEQFF
>-|TRBJ2-7|TRBV27|-
TGTGCCAGCAAGCCACCGGGACGGGCGAGCGAGTACTTC
CASKPPGRASEYF
>-|TRBJ1-6|TRBV7-9|TRBD1
TGTGCCAGCAGGGCAGGGACAGGGGATAATTCACCCCTCCACTTT
CASRAGTGDNSPLHF
>few|TRBJ1-2|TRBV5-1|-
TGCGCCAGCAGTCGAGACGGGGCTAACTATGGCTACACCTTC
CASSRDGANYGYTF
>once|TRBJ2-5|TRBV7-2|-
TGTGCCAGCAGCTTAGCGTGGGCGCCGGTCGAGACCCAGTACTTC
CASSLAWAPVETQYF
>-|TRBJ1-2|TRBV29-1|-
TGCAGCGTTGATGCGGGGGGCTATGGCTACACCTTC
CSVDAGGYGYTF
>few|TRBJ2-7|TRBV5-6|TRBD1
TGTGCCAGCAGCTTGTCCCGGGGGACAGGCCTCTACGAGCAGTACTTC
CASSLSRGTGLYEQYF
>few|TRBJ1-5|TRBV9|-
TGTGCCAGCAGCGTAGACTATTCCATCCAGCCCCAGCATTTT
CASSVDYSIQPQHF
>-|TRBJ2-5|TRBV5-1|TRBD1
TGCGCCAGCAGTATTACAGGGGGCTGGGAGACCCAGTACTTC
CASSITGGWETQYF
>few|TRBJ1-4|TRBV5-4|-
TGTGCCAGCAGCCGGGACTTCGGTGAAAAACTGTTTTTT
CASSRDFGEKLFF